The 30 T cell receptor beta chains below all came from one sample that was sequenced in a study of blood T cell repertoires in COVID-19. Sequenced by immunoSEQ multiplex PCR; TCRdb stores in-frame clones only, minus some. The sample yields around 100,000 clones, 84% seen once. The sample consisted of peripheral blood. The origin of the receptors is a human donor in a cohort sampled during active COVID-19.

This clone turned up a few times. The chain links TRBV19 to TRBJ1-1; D is perhaps TRBD1 (5 bases). CDR1 LNHDA and CDR2 SQIVND come from the germline V gene (reference sequence). The CDR3 is 15 residues long. The germline V and J ends were trimmed by 4 bases and 6 bases, with 18 bases remaining between them. This chain's CDR3 is CASSTGDRDSSEAFF. CDR3 DNA: TGTGCCAGTAGTACGGGGGATCGGGACTCTTCTGAAGCTTTCTTT.

The J gene is TRBJ2-7, the V gene TRBV19; 12 bases map to TRBD2. CDR3 length: 15 amino acids. V shed 5 bases and J 0 bases; nucleotides not matched to a gene: 2. Germline-derived CDR1 and CDR2 are LNHDA and SQIVND (reference sequence). CDR3 nucleotides: TGTGCCAGTAGTCCGACTAGCGGGAGCTCCTACGAGCAGTACTTC. This sequence encodes CASSPTSGSSYEQYF.

V and J are TRBV4-2 and TRBJ2-2, with D maybe TRBD1 (5 bases). Germline V CDR1 and CDR2: LGHNA, YNFKEQ. Trimming took 0 bases from V and 11 from J, leaving 13 bases between them. There are 14 residues in the CDR3. The CDR3 bases are TGTGCCAGCAGCCAAGATCTTGCAGGGCGCGAGCTGTTTTTT. Amino acids: CASSQDLAGRELFF.

The chain combines TRBV27 with TRBJ1-5; 7 bases align to TRBD1. Germline loops: CDR1 MNHEY, CDR2 SMNVEV (reference sequence). There are 17 residues in the CDR3. Losses at the gene ends were 5 bases for V and 3 bases for J; bases not matched to a gene: 13. The CDR3: CASSTRSGGQYNQPQHF. The CDR3 DNA sequence: TGTGCCAGCAGTACACGGTCAGGGGGACAGTACAATCAGCCCCAGCATTTT.

The chain has TRBV12-5 and TRBJ2-2; D is undetermined. Germline-derived CDR1 and CDR2 are LGHNT and FRNRAP. V gave up 6 bases and J gave up 3 bases, with 8 bases separating them. This CDR3 region has 13 residues. In nucleotides, the CDR3 is TGTGCTAGTGGCCCCTCCGACACCGGGGAGCTGTTTTTT. Its protein product is CASGPSDTGELFF.

The chain links TRBV9 to TRBJ2-1, with a possible D match to TRBD2 (5 bases). V was pared by 7 bases and J by 0 bases, with 11 bases between. Germline CDR1 SGDLS, CDR2 YYNGEE. The CDR3 is 14 amino acids. CDR3 in DNA: TGTGCCAGCTCGGGATCCAGCTCCTACAATGAGCAGTTCTTC. Translated: CASSGSSSYNEQFF.

This sequence joins TRBV11-3 and TRBJ2-7; perhaps TRBD1 as D (6 bases). Germline V gene sequence: CDR1 SGHNT, CDR2 YENEEA. The CDR3 runs to 12 residues. Trimming left V 3 bases short and J 3 bases short, with 6 bases between. Here the CDR3 reads CASSFRGYEQYF. The DNA for the CDR3 is TGTGCCAGCAGCTTCAGGGGCTACGAGCAGTACTTC.

This clone was recorded only once. The rearrangement links TRBV2 to TRBJ2-2; D gene unclear. The CDR3 is made up of 16 amino acids. Germline V CDR1 and CDR2: SNHLY, FYNNEI. V was pared by 5 bases and J by 1 base, with 14 bases between. The CDR3 loop reads CASSTQASLNTGELFF. The CDR3 DNA is TGTGCCAGCAGTACCCAAGCCTCTTTGAACACCGGGGAGCTGTTTTTT. The variable domain in full, completed from reference TRBV2 and TRBJ2-2, reads EPEVTQTPSHQVTQMGQEVILRCVPISNHLYFYWYRQILGQKVEFLVSFYNNEISEKSEIFDDQFSVERPDGSNFTLKIRSTKLEDSAMYFCASSTQASLNTGELFFGEGSRLTVL.

The chain is built from TRBV7-2 and TRBJ1-1; 7 nucleotides match TRBD1. With 5 bases clipped from V and 0 bases from J, the junction kept 6 bases outside the gene matches. This CDR3 contains 15 residues. Germline assignment: CDR1 SGHTA and CDR2 FQGNSA. CDR3 region: CASSPQGEVNTEAFF. The CDR3 DNA sequence: TGTGCCAGCAGCCCTCAGGGGGAGGTGAACACTGAAGCTTTCTTT.

CDR3 sequence reads: CASSLSQANSPLHF. The CDR3 nucleotides are TGTGCCAGCAGTTTGTCACAGGCAAATTCACCCCTCCACTTT. V is TRBV27 and J is TRBJ1-6, with a possible D match to TRBD1 (5 bases). This CDR3 is 14 amino acids long. Trimming removed 3 bases at V and 7 bases at J, with 10 bases between. Looked up from germline, CDR1 is MNHEY and CDR2 is SMNVEV (reference sequence).

This chain links TRBV7-2 with TRBJ1-3; the D gene is possibly TRBD1 (6 bases). The CDR3 sequence is 16 residues long. V was clipped by 5 bases and J by 0 bases, with 14 bases between them. In germline, CDR1 is SGHTA, CDR2 FQGNSA. The CDR3 bases are TGTGCCAGCAGCCCCCAGACAGGACTCTCTGGAAACACCATATATTTT. Translation gives CASSPQTGLSGNTIYF.

J is TRBJ2-2 and V is TRBV18, with 16 nucleotides matching TRBD2. The J segment lost 3 bases and the V segment lost 3 bases, leaving 1 base of the junction unmatched. The CDR3 consists of 17 residues. Germline CDR1 is KGHSH and CDR2 is LQKENI. The CDR3 bases are TGTGCCAGCTCACCGGGACTAGCGGGAGGGCACACCGGGGAGCTGTTTTTT. Protein product: CASSPGLAGGHTGELFF.

DNA of the CDR3: TGTGCCAGCAGGTTCGGCAGGGAAGCTTTCTTT. This translates into CASRFGREAFF. The V call is TRBV12-3 or TRBV12-4, the J call TRBJ1-1; D is unclear. V was trimmed by 6 bases and J by 8 bases, leaving 10 bases between them. CDR3 length: 11 amino acids.

The chain couples TRBV6-5 to TRBJ2-7, with 8 bases lining up with TRBD2. The CDR3 consists of 15 residues. The trim removed 2 bases at V and 0 bases at J, leaving 3 bases unmatched. CDR1 is MNHEY and CDR2 is SVGAGI in the germline V gene. The CDR3 spells CASSYVAGGSYEQYF. CDR3 sequence (DNA): TGTGCCAGCAGTTACGTCGCGGGAGGCTCCTACGAGCAGTACTTC.

The V call is TRBV20-1, the J call TRBJ1-5; D not resolved. Between the trimmed V and J ends, which lost 3 bases and 0 bases, there was a span of 6 bases. The CDR3 spans 13 residues. The germline CDR1 and CDR2 sequences are DFQATT and SNEGSKA (reference sequence). The CDR3 DNA is TGCAGTGCTAGTCGGGATAGCAATCAGCCCCAGCATTTT. It is translated as CSASRDSNQPQHF.

The chain couples TRBV27 to TRBJ2-7; D remains unclear. This CDR3 comprises 15 residues. The V and J ends lost 4 bases and 3 bases respectively, with 16 bases between them. Germline V lookup: CDR1 MNHEY, CDR2 SMNVEV (reference sequence). This CDR3 reads CASSSSPRTNYEQYF. The CDR3 coding sequence is TGTGCCAGCAGTTCATCCCCTCGAACTAACTACGAGCAGTACTTC.

This chain links TRBV5-1 with TRBJ2-3; 8 positions match TRBD2. Per the germline V gene, CDR1 is SGHRS and CDR2 is YFSETQ. The CDR3 loop spans 16 amino acids. The trim removed 0 bases at V and 4 bases at J, leaving 7 bases unmatched. CDR3 DNA: TGCGCCAGCAGCTTGGACGCGGGAGGAGGAGCAGATACGCAGTATTTT. Amino acids: CASSLDAGGGADTQYF.

This clone turned up a few times. The chain employs TRBV6-5 and TRBJ1-6; the D is unclear. Germline V lookup: CDR1 MNHEY, CDR2 SVGAGI. There are 13 residues in the CDR3. V lost 6 bases, J lost 4 bases, and 7 bases lay in between. The CDR3 bases are TGTGCCAGCAGGGCAGTGTATAATTCACCCCTCCACTTT. Its translation: CASRAVYNSPLHF.

This sequence joins TRBV6-5 and TRBJ1-4; the match to TRBD1 covers 8 bases. The CDR3 has 13 amino acids. Germline CDR1 MNHEY, CDR2 SVGAGI. The ends lost 6 bases at V and 8 bases at J; junction bases unmatched: 5. CDR3 amino acids: CASRQGVKEKLFF. The CDR3 DNA reads as TGTGCCAGCAGACAGGGGGTAAAGGAAAAACTGTTTTTT.

This sequence joins TRBV3-1 (or the pseudogene TRBV3-2) and TRBJ1-4; 10 bases agree with TRBD1. Germline loops: CDR1 LGHDT, CDR2 YNNKEL (reference sequence). CDR3 size: 20 residues. After removal of 1 base from V and 0 bases from J, the junction contained 11 bases not matched to a gene. The CDR3 spells CASSQGSGTGAVSTNEKLFF. The CDR3 DNA is TGTGCCAGCAGCCAAGGATCCGGGACAGGGGCGGTCTCAACTAATGAAAAACTGTTTTTT.

The chain links TRBV4-3 to TRBJ1-1; maybe TRBD1 (6 bases). CDR3 length: 17 amino acids. Germline V lookup: CDR1 LGHNA, CDR2 YSLEER. Trimming cost V 4 bases and J 2 bases, with 20 bases left between them. The CDR3 here is CASSPQSSGGVNTEAFF. The CDR3 DNA reads as TGCGCCAGCAGCCCCCAATCAAGCGGGGGCGTTAACACTGAAGCTTTCTTT.

The chain combines TRBV18 with TRBJ2-1, with D unclear. The germline gives CDR1 KGHSH, CDR2 LQKENI. Trimming removed 0 bases from V and 2 bases from J, with 8 bases in between. CDR3 length: 15 amino acids. CDR3 residues: CASSPPSKPYNEQFF. The CDR3, as DNA: TGTGCCAGCTCACCACCGAGCAAGCCCTACAATGAGCAGTTCTTC.

The chain is built from TRBV7-2 and TRBJ2-2, with 8 bases aligning to TRBD2. The CDR3 length is 15 residues. V was clipped by 7 bases and J by 4 bases; unmatched bases: 8. Per germline, CDR1 SGHTA and CDR2 FQGNSA. CDR3 loop: CASISGGQVTGELFF. As DNA, the CDR3 is TGTGCCAGCATCTCGGGGGGGCAGGTCACCGGGGAGCTGTTTTTT.

This chain links TRBV6-5 with TRBJ1-1; D may be TRBD1 (5 bases). Germline V lookup: CDR1 MNHEY, CDR2 SVGAGI. The CDR3 is 15 residues long. V gave up 2 bases and J gave up 2 bases, with 12 bases separating them. The chain's CDR3 is CASSYGAGTNTEAFF. DNA for the CDR3: TGTGCCAGCAGTTACGGGGCAGGAACAAACACTGAAGCTTTCTTT.

The chain links TRBV19 to TRBJ2-1, with 15 bases matching TRBD2. After removal of 5 bases from V and 8 bases from J, the junction contained 7 bases not matched to a gene. This CDR3 has 16 amino acids. Germline CDR1 and CDR2: LNHDA and SQIVND (reference sequence). CDR3 in DNA: TGTGCCAGTAGTCCCGGGACTAGCGGGAGGAGGCATGAGCAGTTCTTC. As protein: CASSPGTSGRRHEQFF. The full variable domain, with the rest looked up from reference TRBV19 and TRBJ2-1, is DGGITQSPKYLFRKEGQNVTLSCEQNLNHDAMYWYRQDPGQGLRLIYYSQIVNDFQKGDIAEGYSVSREKKESFPLTVTSAQKNPTAFYLCASSPGTSGRRHEQFFGPGTRLTVL.

This chain uses TRBV25-1 with TRBJ1-4; no firm D call. The CDR3 sequence is 13 residues long. Germline V gene sequence: CDR1 MGHDK, CDR2 SYGVNS. Trimming shortened V by 5 bases and J by 8 bases, and 12 bases separated the two germline ends. The CDR3 DNA reads TGTGCCAGCAGTAGGCAGGCAACCGAAAAACTGTTTTTT. Translated, it gives CASSRQATEKLFF.

The CDR3 here is CAPSRPGGGETQYF. The CDR3 bases are TGCGCCCCCAGCCGTCCGGGGGGCGGGGAGACCCAGTACTTC. The chain recombines TRBV5-1 with TRBJ2-5; tentative D call: TRBD2 (7 bases). The CDR3 is 14 amino acids. V was trimmed by 10 bases and J by 5 bases, leaving 21 bases between them. The germline gives CDR1 SGHRS, CDR2 YFSETQ.

The genes are TRBV7-2 and TRBJ2-2; D call uncertain. Germline CDR1 SGHTA, CDR2 FQGNSA. The V end was cut by 1 base, the J end by 7 bases, with 4 bases between. CDR3 length: 12 residues. The CDR3 DNA reads as TGTGCCAGCAGCTTAGATCACGGGGAGCTGTTTTTT. It specifies CASSLDHGELFF.

There are a few counts of this clone. The chain is built from TRBV18 and TRBJ2-6; D is perhaps TRBD2 (6 bases). The V and J ends lost 0 bases and 0 bases respectively, with 9 bases between them. CDR1 KGHSH and CDR2 LQKENI come from the germline V gene. The CDR3 loop spans 17 amino acids. The CDR3 loop is CASSPPTGDSGANVLTF. As DNA, the CDR3 is TGTGCCAGCTCACCACCCACGGGGGACTCTGGGGCCAACGTCCTGACTTTC.

In nucleotides, the CDR3 is TGTGCCAGTAGTATAGTAGCGACTAGCGGATCCAAAAACATTCAGTACTTC. This codes for CASSIVATSGSKNIQYF. The chain is built from TRBV19 and TRBJ2-4; 9 nucleotides line up with TRBD2. Germline V gene lookup returns CDR1 LNHDA and CDR2 SQIVND (reference sequence). The trim removed 1 base at V and 2 bases at J, leaving 6 bases unmatched. The CDR3 is made up of 17 amino acids.